This T cell receptor (beta chain) was identified during a study of neurological immune-mediated disorders. This clonotype was seen many times. The authors made cDNA by 5'RACE with 10-nucleotide random UMIs. One entry per CDR3 protein, called by TCRdb with MiXCR from the 5' RACE reads. Altogether about 80,000 distinct CDR3 sequences are present, 5% to 6% being singletons, with the ten largest covering roughly 8.6%. The CDR3 loop spans 15 amino acids. The germline V and J ends were trimmed by 1 base and 4 bases, with 12 bases remaining between them. CDR1 and CDR2 (germline): SGHTA, FQGNSA. Time point noted: longitudinal time-point 2.

This receptor was obtained from an older woman with multiple sclerosis. Sequencing used PBMCs. This chain uses TRBV7-2 with TRBJ2-3; D might be TRBD2 (6 bases). CDR3 amino acids: CASSLGGGEADTQYF. The CDR3 nucleotides are TGTGCCAGCAGCTTAGGTGGAGGGGAGGCAGATACGCAGTATTTT.